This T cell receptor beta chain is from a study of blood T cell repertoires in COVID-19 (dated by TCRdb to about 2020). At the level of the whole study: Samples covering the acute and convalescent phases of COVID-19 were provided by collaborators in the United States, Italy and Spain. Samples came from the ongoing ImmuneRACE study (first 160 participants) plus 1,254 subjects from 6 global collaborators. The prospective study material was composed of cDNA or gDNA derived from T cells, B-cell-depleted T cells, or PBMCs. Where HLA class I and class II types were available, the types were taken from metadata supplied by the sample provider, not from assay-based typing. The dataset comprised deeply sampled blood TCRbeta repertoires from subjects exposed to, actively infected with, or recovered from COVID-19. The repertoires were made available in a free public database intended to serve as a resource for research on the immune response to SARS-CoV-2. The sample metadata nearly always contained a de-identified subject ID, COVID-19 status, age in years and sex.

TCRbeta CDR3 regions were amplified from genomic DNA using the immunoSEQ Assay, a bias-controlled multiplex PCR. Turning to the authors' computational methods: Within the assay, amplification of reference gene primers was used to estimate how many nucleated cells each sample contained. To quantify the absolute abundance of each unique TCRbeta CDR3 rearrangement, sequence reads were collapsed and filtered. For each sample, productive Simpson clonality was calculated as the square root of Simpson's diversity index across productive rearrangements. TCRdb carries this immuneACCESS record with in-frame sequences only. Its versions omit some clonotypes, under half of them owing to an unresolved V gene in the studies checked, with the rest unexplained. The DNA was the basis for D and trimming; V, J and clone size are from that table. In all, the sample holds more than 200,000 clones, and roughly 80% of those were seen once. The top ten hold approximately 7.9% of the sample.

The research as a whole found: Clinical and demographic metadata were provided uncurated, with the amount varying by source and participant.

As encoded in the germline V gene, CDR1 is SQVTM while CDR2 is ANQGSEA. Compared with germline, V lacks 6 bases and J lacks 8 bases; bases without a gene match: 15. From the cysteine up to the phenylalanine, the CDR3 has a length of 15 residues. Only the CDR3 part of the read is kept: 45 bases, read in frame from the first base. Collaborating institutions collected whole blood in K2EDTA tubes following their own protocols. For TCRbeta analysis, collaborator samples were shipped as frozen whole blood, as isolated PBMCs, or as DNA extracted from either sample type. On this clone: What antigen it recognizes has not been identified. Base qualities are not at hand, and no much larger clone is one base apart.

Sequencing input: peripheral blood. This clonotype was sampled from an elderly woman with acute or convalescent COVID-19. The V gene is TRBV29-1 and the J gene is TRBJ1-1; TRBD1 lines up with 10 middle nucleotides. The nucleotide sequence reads TGCAGCGTGGTAGGGGCCGGGACAGGGGTTATGGAAGCTTTCTTT. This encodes CSVVGAGTGVMEAFF.